This TCR beta chain was profiled in a study of cytomegalovirus exposure and HLA in healthy donors. PCR employed 60 Vbeta and 13 Jbeta primers. Method: immunoSEQ multiplex PCR; TCRdb's copy keeps in-frame clones and lacks some. This sample has 50,000 to 65,000 clones, with about 81% found just once. CDR1 and CDR2 (germline): SNHLY, FYNNEI. The V segment lost 2 bases and the J segment 3 bases; nucleotides outside the gene matches: 7. This CDR3 comprises 16 residues. J is TRBJ1-3 and V is TRBV2; TRBD1 matches 7 bases. The clonotype was recovered from a man aged 50-60 years in good health and CMV-seropositive. Sequenced input: PBMCs. CDR3 sequence: CASSEIEGAGGNTIYF. The CDR3 DNA reads as TGTGCCAGCAGTGAAATTGAGGGGGCAGGTGGAAACACCATATATTTT.